These T cell receptor beta chains were read from a single sample in a study of long-term antiretroviral therapy in people with HIV. The method was immunoSEQ multiplex PCR; TCRdb's version includes in-frame clones alone and lacks a portion of them. The repertoire holds 25,000 to 35,000 clones, 85% to 95% seen once, with approximately 3% in the top ten. The source material was unsorted PBMCs, sampled 5.3 years after starting antiretroviral therapy. The source of these receptors is a man aged 50 to 60 with HIV. Both conserved end residues are part of each CDR3. The listing skips clone size in some rows; elsewhere it reads once, few, many or a size class.

clone size: -
V gene: TRBV4-1
J gene: TRBJ2-1
CDR3 protein: CASSQEGTGGYNEQFF

clone size: -
V gene: TRBV28
J gene: TRBJ2-1
CDR3 protein: CASSLQGMGENEQFF

clone size: -
V gene: TRBV27
J gene: TRBJ2-7
CDR3 protein: CASSLTGGQSYEQYF

clone size: -
V gene: TRBV4-3
J gene: TRBJ2-2
CDR3 protein: CASSQDWRNTGELFF

clone size: once
V gene: TRBV5-5
J gene: TRBJ1-6
CDR3 protein: CASRVTDRNSPLHF

clone size: -
V gene: TRBV9
J gene: TRBJ1-2
CDR3 protein: CASSGVGAWGYTF

clone size: -
V gene: TRBV11-2
J gene: TRBJ2-3
CDR3 protein: CASSKGTSGAFTDTQYF

clone size: once
V gene: TRBV4-1
J gene: TRBJ2-1
CDR3 protein: CASSTPGLGPNEQFF

clone size: -
V gene: TRBV12-5
J gene: TRBJ2-1
CDR3 protein: CASGLVAGGPLSEQFF

clone size: -
V gene: TRBV9
J gene: TRBJ1-3
CDR3 protein: CASSVEGIASRGTGSGNTIYF

clone size: -
V gene: TRBV5-6
J gene: TRBJ1-1
CDR3 protein: CASSLLGRNTEAFF

clone size: -
V gene: TRBV11-2
J gene: TRBJ1-2
CDR3 protein: CASSLETDYGYTF

clone size: -
V gene: TRBV5-4
J gene: TRBJ1-1
CDR3 protein: CASSLEGAGTEAFF

clone size: -
V gene: TRBV7-8
J gene: TRBJ1-2
CDR3 protein: CASSGPGQGFYGYTF

clone size: once
V gene: TRBV7-3
J gene: TRBJ2-1
CDR3 protein: CASSQGQYNEQFF

clone size: -
V gene: TRBV4-1
J gene: TRBJ1-1
CDR3 protein: CASSPGQMNTEAFF

clone size: -
V gene: TRBV6-5
J gene: TRBJ1-3
CDR3 protein: CASSPQPLGGNTIYF

clone size: -
V gene: TRBV5-6
J gene: TRBJ2-1
CDR3 protein: CASSTLRDPRTYNEQFF

clone size: -
V gene: TRBV10-3
J gene: TRBJ1-3
CDR3 protein: CAISESVTGAVGNTIYF

clone size: -
V gene: TRBV9
J gene: TRBJ1-3
CDR3 protein: CASSPWTGDEYF

clone size: -
V gene: TRBV9
J gene: TRBJ1-2
CDR3 protein: CASSALDREVGYTF

clone size: -
V gene: TRBV30
J gene: TRBJ2-3
CDR3 protein: CAWSLVGTDTQYF

clone size: -
V gene: TRBV27
J gene: TRBJ2-3
CDR3 protein: CASSFGGGSPTDTQYF

clone size: once
V gene: TRBV28
J gene: TRBJ1-2
CDR3 protein: CASSSVGSQGRNYGYTF

clone size: -
V gene: TRBV11-2
J gene: TRBJ1-2
CDR3 protein: CASSLVRSGNNYGYTF

clone size: -
V gene: TRBV19
J gene: TRBJ1-5
CDR3 protein: CASSIVSVGAQPQHF

clone size: -
V gene: TRBV5-6
J gene: TRBJ1-1
CDR3 protein: CASSLMRSITEAFF

clone size: -
V gene: TRBV5-4
J gene: TRBJ1-4
CDR3 protein: CASSLGQGNTEKLFF

clone size: -
V gene: TRBV6-5
J gene: TRBJ1-1
CDR3 protein: CASSYGTGGNTEAFF

clone size: -
V gene: TRBV6-6
J gene: TRBJ2-7
CDR3 protein: CASSLGGGTYEQYF

clone size: -
V gene: TRBV28
J gene: TRBJ1-2
CDR3 protein: CASSLERYRDPNGYTF

clone size: -
V gene: TRBV4-1
J gene: TRBJ1-4
CDR3 protein: CASSQVGALLATNEKLFF

clone size: -
V gene: TRBV5-1
J gene: TRBJ2-2
CDR3 protein: CASSLVGSGTGELFF

clone size: -
V gene: TRBV11-2
J gene: TRBJ2-7
CDR3 protein: CASSPGTAGYRWQYF

clone size: -
V gene: TRBV6-1
J gene: TRBJ2-7
CDR3 protein: CASTLGQGYEQYF